This T cell receptor (beta chain) is drawn from a study of shared clonotypes between healthy human individuals. Germline CDR1 LGHNA, CDR2 YSLEER. V gave up 4 bases and J gave up 7 bases; unmatched junction bases: 6. The CDR3 length is 15 residues. Clones were sequenced by immunoSEQ multiplex PCR, and TCRdb holds only the in-frame ones, with some missing. The sample shows fewer than 2.5 million clones, approximately 94% of them seen only once. The sample comprised naive CD4+ T cells from PBMCs. Specified subset: CD45RA+ positively selected. The receptor's source is a man in his late teens or twenties in good health. Some clones in this sample may be carry-over from other donors' samples. The V gene is TRBV4-3, the J gene TRBJ1-4; 10 nucleotides line up with TRBD1. The CDR3 bases are TGCGCCAGCAGCCTCAAGACAGGGGGCGTTGAAAAACTGTTTTTT. Translation: CASSLKTGGVEKLFF.